This T cell receptor beta chain is from a study of monozygotic twins with inflammatory bowel disease. Used for each TCR library was approximately 3.5 ug of total RNA. Per individual sample, eight separate reactions were used to make cDNA. TCRdb reanalyzed the 5' RACE reads and collapses them to one entry per CDR3 protein, without DNA. Its table lists about 85,000 distinct CDR3 sequences. Details on this clonotype: The antigen is undetermined.

Notes on the study in general: Findings did not support one strong IBD-associated signal or clonotype. Healthy co-twins exceeded IBD patients in TCRbeta diversity as measured by inverse Simpson.

This CDR3 contains 13 residues. The receptor was derived from a human donor with ulcerative colitis or Crohn's disease, or a healthy co-twin of an affected twin (not recorded which). Sequenced: blood. The chain combines TRBV12-3 or TRBV12-4 with TRBJ1-1. CDR3 protein: CASTQHRNTEAFF.